This TCR beta chain appears in the sequencing data of a study of blood T cell repertoires in COVID-19. Across the whole study: Specimens from acute and convalescent COVID-19 originated in the United States, Italy and Spain. Sample material is recorded as cDNA or gDNA derived from T cells, B-cell-depleted T cells, or PBMCs.

The CDR3 consists of 15 residues. Germline V gene sequence: CDR1 GTSNPN, CDR2 SVGIG (reference sequence). V shed 7 bases and J 7 bases; nucleotides not matched to a gene: 16. TCRdb keeps only in-frame clones here, not all; method: immunoSEQ multiplex PCR. This sample has about 200,000 clones, with 85% found just once. This clonotype was obtained from a man aged 40-50 years who had recovered from COVID-19. Source material: PBMCs or T cells enriched from blood (not recorded which). V is TRBV30 and J is TRBJ2-7; 10 nucleotides match TRBD2. The CDR3 nucleotides are TGTGCCTCCCTGAAGTCTAGCGGGAGCACGAGTGAGCAGTACTTC. Translation gives CASLKSSGSTSEQYF.